The 30 T cell receptor beta chains below all came from one sample that was sequenced in a study of vaccination effects on CD4 cells after COVID-19. Data came from immunoSEQ multiplex PCR; TCRdb stores just in-frame clones and leaves some out. The sample has around 49,000 clones; 65% to 70% are singletons. Antigen-specific CD4+ T cells were expanded (with viral peptide pools) by the ViraFEST assay ahead of sequencing. Upon completion of about 10 days in culture, CD4+ T cells were isolated. The person had a PCR-confirmed SARS-CoV-2 infection during March to December 2020. Their antigens remain unidentified. This sample comprised CD4+ T cells from PBMCs cultured with a peptide pool, obtained before COVID-19 vaccination. The receptors derive from a human donor who had a prior SARS-CoV-2 infection.

This clone was picked up a small number of times. The V call is TRBV5-4, the J call TRBJ1-4; D remains ambiguous. The CDR3 has 13 amino acids. Germline V gene lookup returns CDR1 SGHNT and CDR2 YYREEE (reference sequence). V gave up 0 bases and J gave up 4 bases, with 4 bases separating them. The CDR3 spells CASSLGVNEKLFF. DNA for the CDR3: TGTGCCAGCAGCTTGGGTGTTAATGAAAAACTGTTTTTT.

The chain combines TRBV20-1 with TRBJ2-3; D remains unclear. The V gene's germline CDR1 is DFQATT and CDR2 SNEGSKA (reference sequence). The CDR3 extends over 11 amino acids. Trimming removed 3 bases at V and 12 bases at J, with 13 bases between. CDR3 sequence reads: CSARVNQAQYF. As DNA, the CDR3 is TGCAGTGCTAGGGTCAACCAGGCCCAGTATTTT.

The chain combines TRBV18 with TRBJ2-5; TRBD2 matches 12 bases. Germline loops: CDR1 KGHSH, CDR2 LQKENI. This CDR3 contains 15 residues. Germline trimming cut 4 bases from V and 5 bases from J; bases unmatched to any gene: 5. The DNA for the CDR3 is TGTGCCAGCTCACAGGGACTAGCGGGCTTGGAGACCCAGTACTTC. This sequence encodes CASSQGLAGLETQYF.

The CDR3 coding sequence is TGTGCCAGCAGCTTAGTTCGCGATCCGGCAAGTGAGCAGTTCTTC. It codes for CASSLVRDPASEQFF. The rearrangement joins TRBV11-3 to TRBJ2-1; no clear D gene. V was cut by 1 base and J by 9 bases, with 16 bases left in between. In germline, CDR1 is SGHNT, CDR2 YENEEA. The CDR3 runs to 15 residues.

The chain combines TRBV7-3 with TRBJ2-2; D not certain. Germline CDR1 is SGHTA and CDR2 is FQGTGA. This CDR3 comprises 14 residues. The ends were cut back, 5 bases at V and 3 bases at J, with 10 bases in the middle. The CDR3 sequence: CASSLHLDTGELFF. The CDR3 nucleotides read TGTGCCAGCAGCCTCCACCTGGACACCGGGGAGCTGTTTTTT. Supplemented by reference TRBV7-3 and TRBJ2-2, the full variable domain reads GAGVSQTPSNKVTEKGKYVELRCDPISGHTALYWYRQSLGQGPEFLIYFQGTGAADDSGLPNDRFFAVRPEGSVSTLKIQRTERGDSAVYLCASSLHLDTGELFFGEGSRLTVL.

The J gene is TRBJ2-2, the V gene TRBV7-2; D uncertain. Germline CDR1 reads SGHTA; CDR2 reads FQGNSA. The V gene lost 6 bases and the J gene lost 6 bases, with 14 bases spanning the gap. This CDR3 has 14 residues. CDR3 sequence: CASSAPTRAGELFF. The CDR3 DNA reads as TGTGCCAGCAGTGCGCCTACAAGGGCCGGGGAGCTGTTTTTT.

The rearrangement uses TRBV6-1 and TRBJ1-1; D is ambiguous. Between the trimmed V and J ends, which lost 0 bases and 10 bases, there was a span of 18 bases. This CDR3 has 15 residues. Germline V CDR1 and CDR2: MNHNS, SASEGT. CDR3 bases: TGTGCCAGCAGTGAAGCGCCCTACCCGGGGTTTGGAGCTTTCTTT. Amino acid sequence: CASSEAPYPGFGAFF.

The chain links TRBV6-6 to TRBJ1-5; TRBD1 might be the D (5 bases). V lost 4 bases and J 3 bases, leaving 10 bases between the germline ends. The CDR3 covers 14 residues. Germline lookup yields CDR1 MNHNY and CDR2 SVGAGI (reference sequence). CDR3 sequence reads: CASSSGRHNQPQHF. The CDR3 nucleotides read TGTGCCAGCAGTTCGGGACGGCACAATCAGCCCCAGCATTTT.

DNA of the CDR3: TGTGCCTGGAGTGGCGGCAGGGTGTTGCCCTATAATTCACCCCTCCACTTT. Its protein product is CAWSGGRVLPYNSPLHF. J is TRBJ1-6 and V is TRBV30, with D perhaps matching TRBD1 (5 bases). CDR3 length: 17 amino acids. Germline CDR1 and CDR2: GTSNPN and SVGIG (reference sequence). V dropped 1 base and J dropped 2 bases, with 15 bases sitting between them.

The chain combines TRBV9 with TRBJ2-3; 8 positions match TRBD1. The CDR3 is made up of 14 amino acids. The germline V gene encodes CDR1 SGDLS and CDR2 YYNGEE. The junction had 3 bases not matched to a gene; V was cut back by 4 bases and J by 2 bases. The CDR3 bases are TGTGCCAGCAGCCCGGGACAGGTCACAGATACGCAGTATTTT. Translated, it gives CASSPGQVTDTQYF.

This clone was picked up a small number of times. The chain joins TRBV5-6 to TRBJ2-3; no definite D call. The V end lost 0 bases, the J end lost 3 bases, and 14 bases lay between the germline ends. Germline V gives CDR1 SGHDT, CDR2 YYEEEE. This CDR3 comprises 16 residues. The CDR3 DNA reads as TGTGCCAGCAGCTTGGTCCTCTTAAGCCCTACAGATACGCAGTATTTT. Protein sequence: CASSLVLLSPTDTQYF.

The chain has TRBV18 and TRBJ1-2; D gene uncertain. The V gene's germline CDR1 is KGHSH and CDR2 LQKENI. This CDR3 comprises 13 residues. V was trimmed by 8 bases and J by 7 bases, leaving 17 bases between them. CDR3 bases: TGTGCCAGCCATAACGACCCGGTGGGTGGCTACACCTTC. Its protein is CASHNDPVGGYTF.

This clone has just a few counts. As DNA, the CDR3 is TGTGCCAGCAGCTTCAGGGGGACCGGGGAGCTGTTTTTT. The encoded protein is CASSFRGTGELFF. The chain links TRBV5-4 to TRBJ2-2; 7 nucleotides align to TRBD1. This CDR3 is 13 amino acids long. Losses at the gene ends were 2 bases for V and 5 bases for J; bases not matched to a gene: 0. CDR1 SGHNT and CDR2 YYREEE come from the germline V gene (reference sequence). Based on the CDR3 plus reference TRBV5-4 and TRBJ2-2, the full variable domain is ETGVTQSPTHLIKTRGQQVTLRCSSQSGHNTVSWYQQALGQGPQFIFQYYREEENGRGNFPPRFSGLQFPNYSSELNVNALELDDSALYLCASSFRGTGELFFGEGSRLTVL.

The table lists this clone with a few counts. This chain links TRBV19 with TRBJ2-1; D call uncertain. Germline V gives CDR1 LNHDA, CDR2 SQIVND (reference sequence). The CDR3 is 15 residues long. Trimming removed 5 bases from V and 0 bases from J, with 11 bases in between. DNA for the CDR3: TGTGCCAGTAGTGAGTGGAGCCTCTCCTACAATGAGCAGTTCTTC. Encoded protein: CASSEWSLSYNEQFF.

The V call is TRBV9, the J call TRBJ1-3; tentative D call: TRBD1 (5 bases). This CDR3 spans 15 amino acids. The V and J ends lost 1 base and 4 bases respectively, with 12 bases between them. From germline, CDR1 is SGDLS and CDR2 YYNGEE. The CDR3 reads CASSVTGGDGNTIYF. CDR3 coding DNA: TGTGCCAGCAGCGTAACTGGGGGGGACGGAAACACCATATATTTT.

The V call is TRBV4-2, the J call TRBJ2-7; no reliable D call. This CDR3 comprises 16 residues. V lost 1 base, J lost 0 bases, and 13 bases lay in between. CDR1 is LGHNA and CDR2 is YNFKEQ in the germline V gene. The CDR3 loop reads CASSQGVRAYSYEQYF. The CDR3 DNA reads TGTGCCAGCAGCCAAGGGGTTCGGGCCTACTCCTACGAGCAGTACTTC.

The J gene is TRBJ2-3, the V gene TRBV27; TRBD2 aligns across 9 bases. J gave up 2 bases and V 1 base, and 7 bases lay outside the gene matches. This CDR3 is 17 amino acids long. Germline CDR1 reads MNHEY; CDR2 reads SMNVEV (reference sequence). Here the CDR3 reads CASSLWAGGAYTDTQYF. DNA of the CDR3: TGTGCCAGCAGTTTATGGGCGGGAGGGGCTTACACAGATACGCAGTATTTT.

The chain recombines TRBV25-1 with TRBJ2-5; 11 bases are a match to TRBD2. The CDR3 covers 17 residues. The V segment lost 0 bases and the J segment 2 bases; nucleotides outside the gene matches: 5. Germline lookup yields CDR1 MGHDK and CDR2 SYGVNS. CDR3 amino acids: CASSEYGSGRVQETQYF. CDR3 in DNA: TGTGCCAGCAGTGAATACGGTAGCGGGAGGGTACAAGAGACCCAGTACTTC. The whole variable domain, filled in from reference TRBV25-1 and TRBJ2-5, reads EADIYQTPRYLVIGTGKKITLECSQTMGHDKMYWYQQDPGMELHLIHYSYGVNSTEKGDLSSESTVSRIRTEHFPLTLESARPSHTSQYLCASSEYGSGRVQETQYFGPGTRLLVL.

The chain is built from TRBV7-2 and TRBJ1-2, with D unclear. The CDR3 is made up of 14 amino acids. The germline V gene encodes CDR1 SGHTA and CDR2 FQGNSA. V dropped 2 bases and J dropped 5 bases, with 12 bases sitting between them. CDR3 nucleotide sequence: TGTGCCAGCAGCTTACGGCTGGGAGTTTATGGCTACACCTTC. Translating it yields CASSLRLGVYGYTF.

The genes are TRBV30 and TRBJ1-4, with D maybe TRBD1 (5 bases). V was trimmed by 5 bases and J by 6 bases, leaving 16 bases between them. Germline V CDR1 and CDR2: GTSNPN, SVGIG (reference sequence). This CDR3 is 14 amino acids long. The DNA of the CDR3 is TGTGCCTGGGAATCTCGGGGGAGGTATGAAAAACTGTTTTTT. This sequence encodes CAWESRGRYEKLFF. Looking up the rest from reference TRBV30 and TRBJ1-4 gives the full variable domain: SQTIHQWPATLVQPVGSPLSLECTVEGTSNPNLYWYRQAAGRGLQLLFYSVGIGQISSEVPQNLSASRPQDRQFILSSKKLLLSDSGFYLCAWESRGRYEKLFFGSGTQLSVL.

The rearrangement links TRBV3-1 (or the pseudogene TRBV3-2) to TRBJ2-1; D is possibly TRBD2 (5 bases). There are 15 residues in the CDR3. V gave up 3 bases and J gave up 6 bases, with 15 bases separating them. Per the germline V gene, CDR1 is LGHDT and CDR2 is YNNKEL (reference sequence). The CDR3 loop reads CASSHASSFGNEQFF. The CDR3 coding sequence is TGTGCCAGCAGCCACGCTAGCAGTTTTGGCAATGAGCAGTTCTTC.

This rearrangement joins TRBV5-6 to TRBJ2-3, with D maybe TRBD2 (6 bases). Germline lookup yields CDR1 SGHDT and CDR2 YYEEEE. V gave up 0 bases and J gave up 7 bases, with 12 bases separating them. The CDR3 runs 14 residues. CDR3 region: CASSLATGSYTQYF. The DNA for the CDR3 is TGTGCCAGCAGCTTGGCCACCGGGAGCTATACGCAGTATTTT.

V and J are TRBV2 and TRBJ2-1; 13 nucleotides agree with TRBD2. Germline CDR1 reads SNHLY; CDR2 reads FYNNEI. V gave up 5 bases and J gave up 9 bases; unmatched junction bases: 7. The CDR3 extends over 15 amino acids. CDR3 sequence reads: CASSRRTSGRGEQFF. The DNA for the CDR3 is TGTGCCAGCAGTCGACGGACTAGCGGGAGAGGTGAGCAGTTCTTC.

The rearrangement uses TRBV6-5 and TRBJ1-2; D is unresolved. Germline V CDR1 and CDR2: MNHEY, SVGAGI. There are 13 residues in the CDR3. Trimming removed 6 bases at V and 8 bases at J, with 16 bases between. CDR3: CASRRPRDEGYTF. For the CDR3, the DNA is TGTGCCAGCAGAAGACCGAGGGATGAGGGCTACACCTTC.

The chain is built from TRBV6-6 and TRBJ1-2; D is unclear. The CDR3 spans 15 residues. Germline loops: CDR1 MNHNY, CDR2 SVGAGI (reference sequence). V was pared by 2 bases and J by 1 base, with 11 bases between. The CDR3 nucleotides are TGTGCCAGCAGTTACGAACGTATTTTTAACTATGGCTACACCTTC. Translated, it gives CASSYERIFNYGYTF.

The chain links TRBV24-1 to TRBJ2-1; 9 nucleotides line up with TRBD1. V shed 2 bases, J shed 5 bases, and the junction held 9 bases outside the gene matches. Germline CDR1 is KGHDR and CDR2 is SFDVKD. The CDR3 totals 17 residues. The CDR3 spells CATSDSHTGGQNNEQFF. The CDR3 bases are TGTGCCACCAGTGATTCCCATACAGGGGGCCAAAACAATGAGCAGTTCTTC.

The chain joins TRBV12-5 to TRBJ2-1, with 7 bases aligning to TRBD1. Trimming took 5 bases from V and 4 from J; bases not matched to a gene: 5. Germline CDR1 reads LGHNT; CDR2 reads FRNRAP. The CDR3 is 14 amino acids. The CDR3 bases are TGTGCTAGTGGTAGGGACAGCCTGTACAATGAGCAGTTCTTC. As protein: CASGRDSLYNEQFF.

This chain uses TRBV15 with TRBJ2-7; TRBD1 is a possible D gene (5 bases). Germline values: CDR1 LNHNV, CDR2 YYDKDF (reference sequence). This CDR3 has 15 residues. V shed 1 base and J shed 5 bases, with 15 bases lying between them. DNA for the CDR3: TGTGCCACCAGCAGAGTCTTACAGGTTCACGACGAGCAGTACTTC. Its translation is CATSRVLQVHDEQYF.

The V gene is TRBV7-6, the J gene TRBJ2-7; 8 nucleotides align to TRBD1. This CDR3 contains 15 residues. Germline CDR1 reads SGHVS; CDR2 reads FNYEAQ. J was trimmed by 5 bases and V by 2 bases; bases with no gene match: 8. The CDR3 bases are TGTGCCAGCAGCTTAAACGGGAACAGGGGGGACGAGCAGTACTTC. Protein: CASSLNGNRGDEQYF.

This clone was recorded a few times. This chain uses TRBV19 with TRBJ1-5, with D tentatively TRBD1 (5 bases). Per the germline V gene, CDR1 is LNHDA and CDR2 is SQIVND (reference sequence). This CDR3 comprises 15 residues. With 8 bases removed from V and 0 bases from J, the gap between germline ends came to 14 bases. CDR3 nucleotide sequence: TGTGCCAGTGCTGACCGGACATATAGCAATCAGCCCCAGCATTTT. Translation gives CASADRTYSNQPQHF.